The 13 T cell receptor beta chains reported below all come from one sample, sequenced in a study of CD8 T cell repertoires and HIV-1 epitope variants. Repertoires were generated with immunoSEQ multiplex PCR, while TCRdb's copy carries only in-frame clones and drops some. The sample consists of tens of thousands of clones, roughly four fifths of them appearing once. Sequencing input: uncultured baseline CD8+ T cells from peripheral blood mononuclear cells (PBMCs). The receptors shown here come from a male donor with HIV.

This clone was detected many times. The gene calls are TRBV9 and TRBJ2-7; TRBD2 is a possible D gene (6 bases). Germline CDR1 and CDR2: SGDLS and YYNGEE. Trimming stripped 0 bases from V and 4 bases from J, with 11 bases between. The CDR3 is made up of 14 amino acids. The CDR3 region is CASSVAGETYEQYF. The CDR3 DNA is TGTGCCAGCAGCGTAGCGGGGGAGACGTACGAGCAGTACTTC.

This chain joins TRBV27 and TRBJ2-5, with 7 bases lining up with TRBD1. CDR3 length: 14 amino acids. Germline CDR1 reads MNHEY; CDR2 reads SMNVEV (reference sequence). Trimming cost V 5 bases and J 2 bases; bases outside gene matches: 5. The CDR3 region has the DNA TGTGCCAGCAGTGCATCGGGACAGCAAGAGACCCAGTACTTC. Translated: CASSASGQQETQYF.

The V call is TRBV7-2, the J call TRBJ2-1; 8 bases are a match to TRBD1. This CDR3 has 13 residues. Trimming removed 4 bases from V and 14 bases from J; junction bases left unmatched: 10. The germline V gene has CDR1 SGHTA and CDR2 FQGNSA. For the CDR3, the DNA is TGTGCCAGCAGCTCAACCACTCAGGGGGCGGAGTTCTTC. This translates into CASSSTTQGAEFF.

The chain employs TRBV19 and TRBJ1-1, with TRBD1 as a possible D gene (6 bases). The germline V and J ends were trimmed by 7 bases and 7 bases, with 22 bases remaining between them. CDR3 length equals 15 residues. The germline V gene has CDR1 LNHDA and CDR2 SQIVND (reference sequence). The DNA of the CDR3 is TGTGCCAGTAAACCGGCTAGGGGCGGGGGGCTTGAAGCTTTCTTT. Its protein product is CASKPARGGGLEAFF.

The chain links TRBV7-2 to TRBJ2-5; 12 bases are a match to TRBD2. Germline CDR1 and CDR2: SGHTA and FQGNSA. The trim removed 4 bases at V and 5 bases at J, leaving 2 bases unmatched. There are 14 residues in the CDR3. The CDR3 bases are TGTGCCAGCAGCTCGACTAGCGGGGGTGAGACCCAGTACTTC. This translates into CASSSTSGGETQYF.

The chain recombines TRBV19 with TRBJ2-5; D not resolved. CDR3 length: 14 residues. V shed 6 bases and J shed 5 bases, with 16 bases lying between them. Germline V gene lookup returns CDR1 LNHDA and CDR2 SQIVND (reference sequence). The CDR3 DNA reads as TGTGCCAGTAGCACCGCGCAATGGCGGGAGACCCAGTACTTC. It codes for CASSTAQWRETQYF.

Written as DNA, the CDR3 is TGTGCCAGCAGCCGCTCCCCTAGCGGGAGGAACACAGATACGCAGTATTTT. Protein: CASSRSPSGRNTDTQYF. The gene calls are TRBV2 and TRBJ2-3, with 11 bases matching TRBD2. From germline, CDR1 is SNHLY and CDR2 FYNNEI. The CDR3 consists of 17 residues. V was clipped by 6 bases and J by 2 bases; unmatched bases: 10. The full variable domain, completed using reference TRBV2 and TRBJ2-3, is EPEVTQTPSHQVTQMGQEVILRCVPISNHLYFYWYRQILGQKVEFLVSFYNNEISEKSEIFDDQFSVERPDGSNFTLKIRSTKLEDSAMYFCASSRSPSGRNTDTQYFGPGTRLTVL.

V and J are TRBV6-6 and TRBJ2-7, with 7 positions matching TRBD1. Germline values: CDR1 MNHNY, CDR2 SVGAGI (reference sequence). The CDR3 has 16 amino acids. After removal of 2 bases from V and 3 bases from J, the junction contained 10 bases not matched to a gene. CDR3 nucleotides: TGTGCCAGCAGTTACGACAGGGAAATTCTCCGCTACGAGCAGTACTTC. This sequence encodes CASSYDREILRYEQYF.

The CDR3 region has the DNA TGTGCCAGTAGTTCCGGAACGAACACCGGGGAGCTGTTTTTT. This sequence encodes CASSSGTNTGELFF. The chain is built from TRBV19 and TRBJ2-2, with D uncertain. The V end lost 5 bases, the J end lost 0 bases, and 7 bases lay between the germline ends. Germline CDR1 LNHDA, CDR2 SQIVND (reference sequence). The CDR3 covers 14 residues.

Comment on this clone: This may stem from a read error, because a much larger clone lies one nucleotide away. The identical CDR3 is also encoded by other nucleotide sequences in the sample. V and J are TRBV19 and TRBJ2-5; possible D gene TRBD2, 6 bases. Trimming cost V 1 base and J 4 bases, with 7 bases left between them. Germline loops: CDR1 LNHDA, CDR2 SQIVND (reference sequence). This CDR3 spans 13 amino acids. The CDR3 DNA is TGTGCCAGTAGTATAGGGAGGGGAGAGACCCAGTACTTC. Encoded protein: CASSIGRGETQYF.

The chain recombines TRBV6-6 with TRBJ1-3; D is possibly TRBD1 (5 bases). Germline V gene sequence: CDR1 MNHNY, CDR2 SVGAGI (reference sequence). The V end lost 5 bases, the J end lost 0 bases, and 8 bases lay between the germline ends. The CDR3 extends over 14 amino acids. Here the CDR3 reads CASSRDASGNTIYF. The CDR3, as DNA: TGTGCCAGCAGTCGGGACGCCTCTGGAAACACCATATATTTT.

As DNA, the CDR3 is TGTGCCAGCAGTCCGGGACTAGCGGGAGAGCAGTTCTTC. This encodes CASSPGLAGEQFF. V gene TRBV7-9 combines with J gene TRBJ2-1, with TRBD2 matching over 13 bases. Trimming took 6 bases from V and 10 from J; bases not matched to a gene: 3. The germline gives CDR1 SEHNR, CDR2 FQNEAQ (reference sequence). The CDR3 is 13 residues long. The full variable domain, rest sourced from reference TRBV7-9 and TRBJ2-1, is DTGVSQNPRHKITKRGQNVTFRCDPISEHNRLYWYRQTLGQGPEFLTYFQNEAQLEKSRLLSDRFSAERPKGSFSTLEIQRTEQGDSAMYLCASSPGLAGEQFFGPGTRLTVL.

The chain links TRBV28 to TRBJ1-5, with D perhaps matching TRBD1 (6 bases). V lost 7 bases and J 5 bases, leaving 15 bases between the germline ends. CDR1 and CDR2 from the germline V gene are MDHEN and SYDVKM. The CDR3 consists of 14 residues. DNA for the CDR3: TGTGCCAGCATCAACCACAGGGAAGATCAGCCCCAGCATTTT. Its translation: CASINHREDQPQHF.